The sequence of this TCR beta chain was determined in a study of cytomegalovirus exposure and HLA in healthy donors. Findings and limits, study-wide: A later analysis reported that several of the most significant clusters appeared to be linked to common viral pathogens, among them Epstein-Barr virus. Through in vitro validation, three CMV-associated chains were shown to be specific for CMV antigens.

The V and J ends lost 4 bases and 4 bases respectively, with 14 bases between them. Germline CDR1 reads LGHNA; CDR2 reads YNFKEQ. CDR3 length equals 15 residues. Participants comprised healthy donors of bone marrow. The PCR employed 60 Vbeta primers together with 13 Jbeta primers. Authors' analysis steps: Later reanalysis found around 84 million unique TCR beta chains, about 11 million of them shared. Clones were sequenced by immunoSEQ multiplex PCR, and TCRdb holds only the in-frame ones, with some missing. V and J calls and clone size follow that table, whereas D and trimming were derived from the DNA. This table has approximately 290,000 clones, under 90% appearing once. As to this clone: Antigen specificity is unknown.

Sample: PBMCs. The chain links TRBV4-2 to TRBJ1-3; possibly TRBD1 for D (5 bases). This clonotype originated in a girl aged 2 to 9 in good health and CMV-seronegative. In DNA form, the CDR3 reads TGTGCCAGCAGCCTCTCAGGGATCGCCGGAAACACCATATATTTT. This translates into CASSLSGIAGNTIYF.